The present TCR beta chain was sequenced within a study of T cell responses to AZD1222 COVID-19 vaccine. Study-wide findings and caveats: Donors were mostly white British, more females; clonal diversity possibly underestimated. The peak T cell response came first, and repertoires were sampled only after it. Reports say nearly half of spike-specific TCRs go after unmutated variant regions.

TCRdb's copy holds only in-frame clones and misses some; the assay was immunoSEQ multiplex PCR. The repertoire has about 53,000 clones, 70% to 85% of them found once; the top ten carry 20% to 30%. Trimming shortened V by 10 bases and J by 5 bases, and 11 bases separated the two germline ends. Germline V gene sequence: CDR1 MDHEN, CDR2 SYDVKM. This CDR3 has 11 amino acids. As regards this clone: Its antigen is unidentified.

This clonotype originated in an adult in good health. Material: peripheral blood, obtained on day 0 of AZD1222 vaccination. V gene TRBV28 combines with J gene TRBJ1-1; D uncertain. The CDR3, as DNA: TGTGCCACCACCGTAGTAACTGAAGCTTTCTTT. Protein product: CATTVVTEAFF.